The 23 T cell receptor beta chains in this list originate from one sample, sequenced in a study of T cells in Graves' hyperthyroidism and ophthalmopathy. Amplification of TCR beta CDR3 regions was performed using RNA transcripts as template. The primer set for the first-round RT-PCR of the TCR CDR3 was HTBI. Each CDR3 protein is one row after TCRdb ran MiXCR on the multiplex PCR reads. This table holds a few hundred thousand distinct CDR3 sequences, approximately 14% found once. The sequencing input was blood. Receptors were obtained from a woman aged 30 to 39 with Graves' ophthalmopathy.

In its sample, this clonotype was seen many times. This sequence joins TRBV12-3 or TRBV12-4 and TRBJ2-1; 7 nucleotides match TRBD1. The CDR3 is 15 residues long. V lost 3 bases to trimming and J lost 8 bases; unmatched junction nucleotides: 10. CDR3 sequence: CASSFSPRGPYEQFF. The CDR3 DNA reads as TGTGCCAGCAGTTTTTCCCCTAGGGGGCCCTATGAGCAGTTCTTC.

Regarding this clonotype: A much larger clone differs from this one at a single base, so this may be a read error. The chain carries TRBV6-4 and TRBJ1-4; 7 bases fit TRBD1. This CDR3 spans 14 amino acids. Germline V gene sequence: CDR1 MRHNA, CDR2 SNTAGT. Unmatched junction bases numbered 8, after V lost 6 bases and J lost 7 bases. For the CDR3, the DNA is TGTGCCAGCAGAGACAGGGTTTCGCGTGAAAAACTGTTTTTT. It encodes CASRDRVSREKLFF.

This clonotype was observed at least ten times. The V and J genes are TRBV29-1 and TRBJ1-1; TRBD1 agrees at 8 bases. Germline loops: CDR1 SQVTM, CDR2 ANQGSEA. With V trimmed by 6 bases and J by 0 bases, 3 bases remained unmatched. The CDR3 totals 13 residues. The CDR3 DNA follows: TGCAGCGTCAGACAGGGGCTGAACACTGAAGCTTTCTTT. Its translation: CSVRQGLNTEAFF.

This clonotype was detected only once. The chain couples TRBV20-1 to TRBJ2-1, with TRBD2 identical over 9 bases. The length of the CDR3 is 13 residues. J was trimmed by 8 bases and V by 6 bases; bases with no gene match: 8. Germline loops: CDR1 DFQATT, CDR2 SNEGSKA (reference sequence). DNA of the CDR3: TGCAGTGCCGGACTAGCGTCTAGTGATGAGCAGTTCTTC. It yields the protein CSAGLASSDEQFF.

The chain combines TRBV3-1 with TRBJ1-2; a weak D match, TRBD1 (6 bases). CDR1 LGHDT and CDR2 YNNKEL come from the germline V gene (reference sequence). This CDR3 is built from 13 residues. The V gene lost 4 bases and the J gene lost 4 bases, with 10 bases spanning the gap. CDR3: CASSRGAGYGYTF. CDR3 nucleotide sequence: TGTGCCAGCAGCCGGGGGGCCGGCTATGGCTACACCTTC.

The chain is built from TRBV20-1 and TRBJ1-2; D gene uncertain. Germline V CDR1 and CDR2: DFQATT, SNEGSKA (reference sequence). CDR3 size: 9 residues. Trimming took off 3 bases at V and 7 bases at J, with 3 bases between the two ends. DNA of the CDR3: TGCAGTGCTAGCACTGGCTACACCTTC. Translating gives CSASTGYTF.

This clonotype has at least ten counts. CDR3 protein: CASYDTGELFF. The DNA for the CDR3 is TGTGCCAGCTACGACACCGGGGAGCTGTTTTTT. This chain joins TRBV18 and TRBJ2-2; no definite D call. This CDR3 has 11 residues. The germline V and J ends were trimmed by 7 bases and 3 bases, with 3 bases remaining between them. CDR1 is KGHSH, CDR2 LQKENI, per germline.

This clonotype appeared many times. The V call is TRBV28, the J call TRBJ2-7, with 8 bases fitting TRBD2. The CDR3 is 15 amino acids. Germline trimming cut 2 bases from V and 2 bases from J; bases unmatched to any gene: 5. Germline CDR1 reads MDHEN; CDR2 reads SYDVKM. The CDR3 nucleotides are TGTGCCAGCAGTTTAGAGCGGGGGCGTACCTACGAGCAGTACTTC. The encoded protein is CASSLERGRTYEQYF.

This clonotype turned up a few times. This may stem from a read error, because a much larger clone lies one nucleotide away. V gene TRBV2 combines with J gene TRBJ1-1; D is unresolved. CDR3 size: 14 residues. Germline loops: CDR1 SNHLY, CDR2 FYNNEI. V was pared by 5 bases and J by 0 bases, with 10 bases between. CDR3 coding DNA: TGTGCCAGCAGTTCAGGAACAATGAACACTGAAGCTTTCTTT. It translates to CASSSGTMNTEAFF.

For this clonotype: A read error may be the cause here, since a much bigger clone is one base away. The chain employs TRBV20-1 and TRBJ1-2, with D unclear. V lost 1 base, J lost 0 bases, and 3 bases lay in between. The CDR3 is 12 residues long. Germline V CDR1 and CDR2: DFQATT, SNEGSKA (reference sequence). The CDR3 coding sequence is TGCAGTGCTAGAGGAGCTAACTATGGCTACACCTTC. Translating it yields CSARGANYGYTF.

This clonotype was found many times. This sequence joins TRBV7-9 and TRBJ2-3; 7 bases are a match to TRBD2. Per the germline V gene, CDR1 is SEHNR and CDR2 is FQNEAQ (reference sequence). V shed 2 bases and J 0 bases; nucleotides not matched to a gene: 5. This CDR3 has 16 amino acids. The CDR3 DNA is TGTGCCAGCAGCTTATCTAGCGGTCCTAGCACAGATACGCAGTATTTT. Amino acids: CASSLSSGPSTDTQYF.

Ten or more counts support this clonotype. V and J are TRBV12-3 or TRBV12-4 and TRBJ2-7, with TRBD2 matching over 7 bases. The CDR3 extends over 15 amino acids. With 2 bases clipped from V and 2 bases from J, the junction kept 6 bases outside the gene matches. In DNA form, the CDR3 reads TGTGCCAGCAGTTTACCGGGGAGGGCCACCTACGAGCAGTACTTC. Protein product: CASSLPGRATYEQYF.

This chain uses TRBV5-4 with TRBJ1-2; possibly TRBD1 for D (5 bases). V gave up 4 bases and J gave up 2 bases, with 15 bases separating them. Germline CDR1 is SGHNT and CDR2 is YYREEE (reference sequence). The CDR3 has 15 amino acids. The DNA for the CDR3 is TGTGCCAGCAGCACGTACCGGGACGGGAACTATGGCTACACCTTC. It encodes CASSTYRDGNYGYTF.

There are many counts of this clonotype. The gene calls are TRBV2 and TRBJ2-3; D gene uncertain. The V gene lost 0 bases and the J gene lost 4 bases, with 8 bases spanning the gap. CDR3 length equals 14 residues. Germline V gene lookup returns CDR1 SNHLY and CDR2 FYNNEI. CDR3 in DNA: TGTGCCAGCAGTGAAGCGTTGGCGGCAGATACGCAGTATTTT. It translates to CASSEALAADTQYF. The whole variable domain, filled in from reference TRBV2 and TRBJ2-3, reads EPEVTQTPSHQVTQMGQEVILRCVPISNHLYFYWYRQILGQKVEFLVSFYNNEISEKSEIFDDQFSVERPDGSNFTLKIRSTKLEDSAMYFCASSEALAADTQYFGPGTRLTVL.

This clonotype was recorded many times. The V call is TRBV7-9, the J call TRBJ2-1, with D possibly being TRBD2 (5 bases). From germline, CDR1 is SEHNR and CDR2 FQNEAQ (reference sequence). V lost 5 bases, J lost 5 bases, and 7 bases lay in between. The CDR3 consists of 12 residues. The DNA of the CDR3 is TGTGCCAGCAGCAGAGGGAACAATGAGCAGTTCTTC. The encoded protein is CASSRGNNEQFF.

CDR3 nucleotide sequence: TGTGCCAGCAGTGAATTTTTGGGAGCGGGAGGCCTCTCGGGGACAGATACGCAGTATTTT. Amino acids: CASSEFLGAGGLSGTDTQYF. The V and J genes are TRBV2 and TRBJ2-3; the match to TRBD2 covers 9 bases. Per the germline V gene, CDR1 is SNHLY and CDR2 is FYNNEI. This CDR3 has 20 residues. With 2 bases clipped from V and 3 bases from J, the junction kept 18 bases outside the gene matches.

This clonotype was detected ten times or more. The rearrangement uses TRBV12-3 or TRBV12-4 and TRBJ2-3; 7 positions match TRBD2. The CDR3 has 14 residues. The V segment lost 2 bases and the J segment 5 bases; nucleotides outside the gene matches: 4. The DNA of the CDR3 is TGTGCCAGCAGTTTACAGCCGGGGGGAGATACGCAGTATTTT. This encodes CASSLQPGGDTQYF.

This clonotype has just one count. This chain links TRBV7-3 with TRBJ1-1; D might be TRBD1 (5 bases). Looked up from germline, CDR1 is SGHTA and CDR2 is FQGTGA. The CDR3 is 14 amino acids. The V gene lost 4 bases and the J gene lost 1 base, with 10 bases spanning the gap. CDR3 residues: CASSSGPENTEAFF. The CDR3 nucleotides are TGTGCCAGCAGCTCGGGACCGGAGAACACTGAAGCTTTCTTT.

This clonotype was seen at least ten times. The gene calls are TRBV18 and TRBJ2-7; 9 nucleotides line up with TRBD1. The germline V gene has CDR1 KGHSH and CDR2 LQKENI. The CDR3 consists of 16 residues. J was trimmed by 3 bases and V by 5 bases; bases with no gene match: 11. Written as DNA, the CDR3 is TGTGCCAGCTCAAACACCGGGACAGGGTCAGGCTACGAGCAGTACTTC. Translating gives CASSNTGTGSGYEQYF.

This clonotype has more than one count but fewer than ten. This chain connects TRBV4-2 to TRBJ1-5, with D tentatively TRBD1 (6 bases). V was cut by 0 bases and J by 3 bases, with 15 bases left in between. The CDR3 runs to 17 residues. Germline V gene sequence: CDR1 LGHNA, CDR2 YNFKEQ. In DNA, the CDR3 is TGTGCCAGCAGCCAAGATTTCCCACGGACAGACAATCAGCCCCAGCATTTT. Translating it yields CASSQDFPRTDNQPQHF.

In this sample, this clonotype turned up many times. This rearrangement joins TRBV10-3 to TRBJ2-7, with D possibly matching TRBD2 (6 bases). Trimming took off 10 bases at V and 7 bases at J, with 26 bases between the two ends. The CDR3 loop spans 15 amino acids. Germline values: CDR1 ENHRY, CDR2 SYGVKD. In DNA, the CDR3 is TGTGCCACCGGGGGTGGCGGGGCCCGGGACGGGGAGCAGTACTTC. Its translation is CATGGGGARDGEQYF.

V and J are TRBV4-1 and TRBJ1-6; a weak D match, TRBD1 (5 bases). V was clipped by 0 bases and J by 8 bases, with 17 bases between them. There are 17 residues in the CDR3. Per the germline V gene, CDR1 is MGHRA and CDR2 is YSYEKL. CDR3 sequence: CASSQEVLFLGDSPLHF. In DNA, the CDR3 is TGCGCCAGCAGCCAAGAGGTTTTGTTTTTGGGGGATTCACCCCTCCACTTT.

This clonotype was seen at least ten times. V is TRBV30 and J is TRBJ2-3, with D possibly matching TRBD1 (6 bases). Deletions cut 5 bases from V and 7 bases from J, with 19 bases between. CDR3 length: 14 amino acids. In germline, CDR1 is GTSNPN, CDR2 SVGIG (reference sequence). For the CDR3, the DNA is TGTGCCTGGCTGGACAGTAAGGGAAGGTATACGCAGTATTTT. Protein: CAWLDSKGRYTQYF.